The TCR beta chain described here comes from a study of blood T cell repertoires in COVID-19. Assay used: immunoSEQ multiplex PCR; TCRdb lists only in-frame clones, some missing. The sample has hundreds of thousands of clones; roughly 85% are singletons. V dropped 0 bases and J dropped 8 bases, with 12 bases sitting between them. The CDR3 spans 14 residues. Germline CDR1 reads SGDLS; CDR2 reads YYNGEE. This chain joins TRBV9 and TRBJ2-1; D gene ambiguous. This receptor was obtained from a man aged 50 or older with active or convalescent COVID-19. Sequenced input: peripheral blood. CDR3 in amino acids: CASSVGVSSDEQFF. CDR3 in DNA: TGTGCCAGCAGCGTAGGGGTTTCGAGCGATGAGCAGTTCTTC.